A selection of T cell receptor beta chains follows, all from one sample in a study of blood T cell repertoires in COVID-19. The repertoire was sequenced with immunoSEQ multiplex PCR; TCRdb's copy has only in-frame clones and lacks some. The profile shows 400,000 to 500,000 clones, about 88% of them singletons. The sequenced material came from PBMCs or T cells enriched from blood (not recorded which). The receptor set was obtained from a woman aged 18-29 years who had been exposed to COVID-19. Both conserved end residues are part of each CDR3. The order of the fields is clone size, J gene, V gene, D gene, CDR3 DNA, CDR3 protein. The D gene is left open where the match is weak. Clone size is stated in some rows and not others, as once, few, many or a class when expanded.

. TRBJ1-2 TRBV5-6 . TGTGCCAGCAGCTTGGTGCAGGGATCGAACTATGGCTACACCTTC CASSLVQGSNYGYTF
. TRBJ2-1 TRBV24-1 . TGTGCCACCAGTGATTCGGGCCCCGGGAGCTCCTACAATGAGCAGTTCTTC CATSDSGPGSSYNEQFF
. TRBJ1-1 TRBV5-4 . TGTGCCAGCAGCTTGGATTCGGCAGACAAAGCTTTCTTT CASSLDSADKAFF
few TRBJ2-7 TRBV11-3 . TGTGCCAGCAGCCAAGGGGGATACGAGCAGTACTTC CASSQGGYEQYF
. TRBJ2-5 TRBV7-6 TRBD1 TGTGCCAGCAGCTTAAGTGCGACAGGGGTTCAGACCCAGTACTTC CASSLSATGVQTQYF
. TRBJ2-5 TRBV5-1 . TGCGCCAGCAGCTCTATCCCCCCGGGGTCCGAGACCCAGTACTTC CASSSIPPGSETQYF
. TRBJ1-2 TRBV2 . TGTGCCAGCAGGGGCATTGACATCAACTATGGCTACACCTTC CASRGIDINYGYTF
. TRBJ2-1 TRBV6-5 . TGTGCCAGCAGAGGACAGTGGCATGAGCAGTTCTTC CASRGQWHEQFF
. TRBJ2-7 TRBV5-5 . TGTGCCAGCAGCTCGACTACCACCTACGAGCAGTACTTC CASSSTTTYEQYF
. TRBJ2-2 TRBV3-1/TRBV3-2 . TGTGCCACCCGGGGTTGGAACACCGGGGAGCTGTTTTTT CATRGWNTGELFF
. TRBJ2-5 TRBV24-1 TRBD2 TGTGCCACCAGTCCAAAGGCGGCGACTAGCGGGACCGGGGAAGAGACCCAGTACTTC CATSPKAATSGTGEETQYF
once TRBJ2-7 TRBV6-2/TRBV6-3 TRBD2 TGTGCCAGCAGTTACAGGGGACTAGCGGGGCCCTACGAGCAGTACTTC CASSYRGLAGPYEQYF
. TRBJ1-2 TRBV5-1 . TGCGCCAGCAGCTTGAGCACAGGCTATGGCTACACCTTC CASSLSTGYGYTF
. TRBJ2-7 TRBV27 . TGTGCCAGCAGTCCGCAGACAGCGTACGAGCAGTACTTC CASSPQTAYEQYF
. TRBJ2-1 TRBV18 . TGTGCCAGCTCACCAACACTCAGGGGCCCTCGGGGCTACAATGAGCAGTTCTTC CASSPTLRGPRGYNEQFF
. TRBJ2-1 TRBV29-1 TRBD2 TGCAGCGTTGAACGGACTAGCGGCAATGAGCAGTTCTTC CSVERTSGNEQFF
. TRBJ1-2 TRBV7-2 . TGTGCCAGCAGCGGCGCGGGGGGCTATGGCTACACCTTC CASSGAGGYGYTF
. TRBJ1-6 TRBV6-5 . TGTGCCAGCAGCGCAGGGTTCAATTCACCCCTCCACTTT CASSAGFNSPLHF
. TRBJ1-2 TRBV29-1 . TGCGGGGTTGGGGCGCCTAACTATGGCTACACCTTC CGVGAPNYGYTF
. TRBJ2-7 TRBV5-1 TRBD2 TGCGCCAGCAGCCCCTGGACTAGCGGCTACGAGCAGTACTTC CASSPWTSGYEQYF
. TRBJ2-5 TRBV29-1 . TGCAGCGTGCGATCAGGTGGGGAGACCCAGTACTTC CSVRSGGETQYF
. TRBJ2-4 TRBV19 TRBD1 TGTGCCAGTAGGGGGACAGGGGTCAAAAACATTCAGTACTTC CASRGTGVKNIQYF
. TRBJ2-7 TRBV9 . TGTGCCAGCTCCCCGGGGGACAGCAACCCTCCCTACGAGCAGTACTTC CASSPGDSNPPYEQYF
. TRBJ2-3 TRBV9 . TGTGCCAGCAGCTTCAGTACTCTGGCGGCGGGAAACACAGATACGCAGTATTTT CASSFSTLAAGNTDTQYF
. TRBJ2-7 TRBV4-2 . TGTGCCAGCAGCCAAGACCCAGGGGTCGAGCAGTACTTC CASSQDPGVEQYF
. TRBJ1-1 TRBV28 . TGTGCCACGAAGAATACAGGAAATTGGGCGAACACTGAAGCTTTCTTT CATKNTGNWANTEAFF
. TRBJ2-1 TRBV29-1 TRBD1 TGCAGCGTTCGCCCGGGACAGGGAAGGAATGAGCAGTTCTTC CSVRPGQGRNEQFF
. TRBJ2-1 TRBV27 TRBD2 TGTGCCAGCAGCTCCGCCACCGGGAGGGCCGGGAATGAGCAGTTCTTC CASSSATGRAGNEQFF
once TRBJ2-3 TRBV15 . TGTGCCACCAGCAGAGGGGAGATCTCAACGCAGTATTTT CATSRGEISTQYF
. TRBJ2-1 TRBV28 . TGTGCCAGCAGTGGGACTTACTACAATGAGCAGTTCTTC CASSGTYYNEQFF
. TRBJ1-4 TRBV19 . TGTGCCAGTAACAACCTGGCCCAGGGGAAACTGTTTTTT CASNNLAQGKLFF
once TRBJ2-5 TRBV9 TRBD2 TGTGCCAGCAGCGTAGAGCGGGGGACCCAAGAGACCCAGTACTTC CASSVERGTQETQYF
few TRBJ1-2 TRBV7-2 TRBD1 TGTGCCAGCAGCCAACAGGGGGGGCTCGGCTACACCTTC CASSQQGGLGYTF
. TRBJ2-7 TRBV7-2 TRBD2 TGTGCCAGCAGCTTGCTAGCGGGAGAATACGAGCAGTACTTC CASSLLAGEYEQYF
. TRBJ2-1 TRBV6-5 . TGTGCCAGCAGTTACTCGAGTCAGGGGTACAATGAGCAGTTCTTC CASSYSSQGYNEQFF
. TRBJ1-5 TRBV27 TRBD1 TGTGCCAGCAGTTCTCTAGTCCGACAGGGGAGCTTTAATCAGCCCCAGCATTTT CASSSLVRQGSFNQPQHF
. TRBJ1-2 TRBV28 TRBD1 TGTGCCAGCAGTTTACCGGGACAGTCTGTCGAATATGGCTACACCTTC CASSLPGQSVEYGYTF
. TRBJ2-5 TRBV25-1 TRBD2 TGTGCCAGCAGTGAAGCGGGGGGTCGGGAGACCCAGTACTTC CASSEAGGRETQYF
. TRBJ1-4 TRBV19 TRBD1 TGTGCCAGTAGTCTTTATCGGACAGGATTAAATGAAAAACTGTTTTTT CASSLYRTGLNEKLFF
. TRBJ2-7 TRBV7-9 . TGTGCCAGCAGCACCAACCCGGGAGCGGCCTACGAGCAGTACTTC CASSTNPGAAYEQYF
. TRBJ2-1 TRBV28 TRBD1 TGTGCCAGCAGTAGAGGGGGCGGACCCCAAGAGCAGTTCTTC CASSRGGGPQEQFF
. TRBJ2-5 TRBV19 TRBD2 TGTGCCAGTCGGGGACTAGCGGGAGTAGAGACCCAGTACTTC CASRGLAGVETQYF
many TRBJ2-7 TRBV2 . TGTGCCAGCATGCGAAGCTCCTACGAGCAGTACTTC CASMRSSYEQYF
. TRBJ2-7 TRBV4-3 . TGCGCCAGCAGCCAAGATCGAGGGGGAGTCTACGAGCAGTACTTC CASSQDRGGVYEQYF
. TRBJ1-3 TRBV28 TRBD1 TGTGCCAGTAAACCGGACAGGGGCTGGATTGGAAACACCATATATTTT CASKPDRGWIGNTIYF
. TRBJ1-1 TRBV29-1 TRBD1 TGCAGCGTATTAACAGGGGTCACTGAAGCTTTCTTT CSVLTGVTEAFF
. TRBJ2-7 TRBV19 . TGTGCCAGTAGTGCCGTCTCCGGGCAGGGCTCCTACGAGCAGTACTTC CASSAVSGQGSYEQYF